This passage covers 6 T cell receptor beta chains from one sample sequenced in a study of identical twins. TCRdb recomputed calls from the 5' RACE reads with MiXCR, one row per CDR3 protein. The repertoire has around 300,000 distinct CDR3 sequences, about 8.9% of them found once; the top ten carry roughly 2%. Another study also made use of these data, one on yellow fever vaccine responses in identical twins.

The sequenced material came from memory (CD45RO+) T cells sorted from blood. The receptors shown here come from a woman between 18 and 30 years old in good health.

This clonotype was counted between two and nine times. The chain is built from TRBV6-1 and TRBJ1-4; 7 bases map to TRBD1. Germline-derived CDR1 and CDR2 are MNHNS and SASEGT. The CDR3 consists of 15 residues. The trim removed 6 bases at V and 3 bases at J, leaving 7 bases unmatched. The CDR3 region has the DNA TGTGCCAGCAGCCCGACGACAGGGTCTAATGAAAAACTGTTTTTT. This gives the protein CASSPTTGSNEKLFF.

This clonotype was observed a few times. The chain recombines TRBV11-3 with TRBJ2-1, with 7 bases fitting TRBD1. This CDR3 has 15 residues. V shed 7 bases and J 8 bases; nucleotides not matched to a gene: 14. Looked up from germline, CDR1 is SGHNT and CDR2 is YENEEA. This CDR3 is CASKVRDSGFDEQFF. CDR3 DNA sequence: TGTGCCAGCAAAGTCCGGGACAGTGGGTTCGATGAGCAGTTCTTC. The variable domain in full, completed from reference TRBV11-3 and TRBJ2-1, reads EAGVVQSPRYKIIEKKQPVAFWCNPISGHNTLYWYLQNLGQGPELLIRYENEEAVDDSQLPKDRFSAERLKGVDSTLKIQPAELGDSAVYLCASKVRDSGFDEQFFGPGTRLTVL.

This clonotype occurred a few times. J is TRBJ2-1 and V is TRBV20-1; D is ambiguous. The CDR3 is made up of 10 amino acids. The V gene's germline CDR1 is DFQATT and CDR2 SNEGSKA (reference sequence). V dropped 3 bases and J dropped 12 bases, with 9 bases sitting between them. The CDR3 DNA reads as TGCAGTGCTAGCGGGCTGACGCAGTTCTTC. Protein product: CSASGLTQFF.

This clonotype was recorded at least ten times. This rearrangement joins TRBV4-1 to TRBJ2-3; D is ambiguous. The germline V and J ends were trimmed by 4 bases and 0 bases, with 17 bases remaining between them. Per germline, CDR1 MGHRA and CDR2 YSYEKL. The CDR3 runs to 17 residues. The DNA for the CDR3 is TGCGCCAGCAGCCGACGTTGGACGCAGTCTAGCACAGATACGCAGTATTTT. This translates into CASSRRWTQSSTDTQYF.

The CDR3 loop is CASSRTRTDPTDTQYF. In nucleotides, the CDR3 is TGTGCCAGCTCACGGACCCGGACCGACCCTACAGATACGCAGTATTTT. V is TRBV18 and J is TRBJ2-3; D call uncertain. The V end lost 4 bases, the J end lost 3 bases, and 17 bases lay between the germline ends. The CDR3 is made up of 16 amino acids. Germline CDR1 is KGHSH and CDR2 is LQKENI. The whole variable domain, filled in from reference TRBV18 and TRBJ2-3, reads NAGVMQNPRHLVRRRGQEARLRCSPMKGHSHVYWYRQLPEEGLKFMVYLQKENIIDESGMPKERFSAEFPKEGPSILRIQQVVRGDSAAYFCASSRTRTDPTDTQYFGPGTRLTVL.

At least ten counts were recorded for this clonotype. The chain joins TRBV5-1 to TRBJ1-2, with no clear D. The CDR3 runs 13 residues. Looked up from germline, CDR1 is SGHRS and CDR2 is YFSETQ. V lost 0 bases and J 8 bases, leaving 11 bases between the germline ends. CDR3 nucleotide sequence: TGCGCCAGCAGCTTGGCCCCGGTGGAAGGCTACACCTTC. Encoded protein: CASSLAPVEGYTF.